The rows below give T cell receptor beta chains drawn from one sample of a study of cytomegalovirus exposure and HLA in healthy donors. The method was immunoSEQ multiplex PCR; TCRdb's version includes in-frame clones alone and lacks a portion of them. There are roughly 200,000 clones in the sample; about 80% occur only once, and under 4.5% lies in the top ten. The sequencing input was PBMCs. These receptors were obtained from a woman aged 30 to 39 in good health and CMV-seropositive. CDR3s include the opening cysteine and the closing phenylalanine or tryptophan. Each record gives: D gene, clone size, J gene, V gene, CDR3 protein, CDR3 DNA. A D gene is named only where the DNA matches it firmly. Size is omitted from some rows. Given values are once, few, many or a class for expanded clones.

TRBD1 | once | TRBJ2-7 | TRBV28 | CASSLDRGLEQYF | TGTGCCAGCAGTTTGGACAGGGGTTTGGAGCAGTACTTC
TRBD1 | . | TRBJ1-1 | TRBV6-6 | CASSFPGQGSTEAFF | TGTGCCAGCAGTTTCCCGGGACAGGGCTCCACTGAAGCTTTCTTT
TRBD1 | once | TRBJ1-2 | TRBV7-2 | CASSLGQGNGYTF | TGTGCCAGCAGCTTAGGACAGGGGAATGGCTACACCTTC
. | . | TRBJ1-5 | TRBV11-2 | CASSPRGNQPQHF | TGTGCCAGCAGCCCCCGGGGTAATCAGCCCCAGCATTTT
TRBD2 | . | TRBJ2-2 | TRBV5-5 | CASSLNSGGITGELFF | TGTGCCAGCAGCTTGAATAGCGGGGGGATCACCGGGGAGCTGTTTTTT
. | . | TRBJ1-2 | TRBV4-1 | CASSPRGPDARYTF | TGCGCCAGCAGCCCCCGCGGGCCGGACGCTCGCTACACCTTC
TRBD1 | . | TRBJ1-2 | TRBV29-1 | CSVGGRSRDRVRGYTF | TGCAGCGTTGGAGGTCGAAGCCGGGACAGGGTACGTGGCTACACCTTC
TRBD2 | . | TRBJ2-5 | TRBV10-3 | CATLAGGPGTQYF | TGTGCCACCTTAGCGGGGGGGCCCGGGACCCAGTACTTC
TRBD2 | . | TRBJ2-1 | TRBV7-8 | CASSVLTSGRVSSYNEQFF | TGTGCCAGCAGCGTACTTACTAGCGGGAGGGTGTCCTCCTACAATGAGCAGTTCTTC
TRBD2 | . | TRBJ2-1 | TRBV9 | CASSVGGSGRGTYNEQFF | TGTGCCAGCAGCGTAGGGGGGAGCGGGAGGGGAACCTACAATGAGCAGTTCTTC
TRBD2 | few | TRBJ2-3 | TRBV5-1 | CASRAGGPRDTQYF | TGCGCCAGCCGAGCGGGGGGGCCTCGCGATACGCAGTATTTT
. | . | TRBJ2-5 | TRBV10-2 | CASWGGETQYF | TGCGCCAGCTGGGGCGGCGAGACCCAGTACTTC
TRBD1 | few | TRBJ1-2 | TRBV27 | CASIPHRDSDYGYTF | TGTGCCAGCATCCCGCACCGGGACAGCGACTATGGCTACACCTTC
TRBD2 | . | TRBJ2-1 | TRBV5-1 | CASSPRPGTTNEQFF | TGCGCCAGCAGCCCCAGACCGGGGACTACCAATGAGCAGTTCTTC
. | . | TRBJ2-1 | TRBV27 | CASRQTRTAYNEQFF | TGTGCCAGCAGACAAACTAGGACAGCCTACAATGAGCAGTTCTTC
TRBD1 | . | TRBJ2-7 | TRBV7-6 | CASSLGDRAPYEQYF | TGTGCCAGCAGCTTAGGGGACAGGGCCCCCTACGAGCAGTACTTC
. | . | TRBJ2-3 | TRBV5-6 | CASSFTGTTDTQYF | TGTGCCAGCAGCTTTACAGGGACCACAGATACGCAGTATTTT
. | . | TRBJ2-6 | TRBV7-7 | CASSLDSSGANVLTF | TGTGCCAGCAGCTTAGACAGCTCTGGGGCCAACGTCCTGACTTTC
. | . | TRBJ1-4 | TRBV27 | CASTFYGGSEKLFF | TGTGCCAGCACTTTTTACGGGGGGAGTGAAAAACTGTTTTTT
TRBD1 | . | TRBJ2-7 | TRBV7-2 | CASSSRQGPYEQYF | TGTGCCAGCAGCTCCCGACAGGGCCCCTACGAGCAGTACTTC
. | few | TRBJ1-4 | TRBV5-4 | CASSELLTGGGEKLFF | TGTGCCAGCAGCGAACTACTAACGGGGGGGGGTGAAAAACTGTTTTTT
TRBD1 | . | TRBJ1-6 | TRBV25-1 | CASRGQGDSPLHF | TGTGCCAGCAGGGGACAGGGTGATTCACCCCTCCACTTT
. | . | TRBJ2-3 | TRBV7-9 | CASSFSGATFTDTQYF | TGTGCCAGCAGCTTTAGCGGAGCCACCTTCACAGATACGCAGTATTTT
TRBD2 | few | TRBJ2-7 | TRBV25-1 | CASSGGLAGGGEQYF | TGTGCCAGCAGTGGGGGACTAGCGGGAGGGGGCGAGCAGTACTTC
TRBD2 | . | TRBJ2-4 | TRBV19 | CASSNPGLPKNIQYF | TGTGCCAGTAGTAATCCGGGACTACCCAAAAACATTCAGTACTTC
TRBD2 | . | TRBJ2-3 | TRBV27 | CASSKIGTSGGRDTQYF | TGTGCCAGCAGTAAAATCGGGACTAGCGGGGGGAGAGATACGCAGTATTTT
. | . | TRBJ2-7 | TRBV9 | CASSTQGLGAYEQYF | TGTGCCAGCAGCACACAGGGTCTAGGGGCCTACGAGCAGTACTTC
TRBD2 | . | TRBJ2-1 | TRBV5-1 | CASSWGGSYNEQFF | TGCGCCAGCAGCTGGGGGGGTTCCTACAATGAGCAGTTCTTC
. | . | TRBJ2-7 | TRBV6-6 | CASSYSEQGLVEQYF | TGTGCCAGCAGTTACTCGGAACAGGGATTAGTCGAGCAGTACTTC
TRBD2 | . | TRBJ2-1 | TRBV6-4 | CASSEEAGGWYEQFF | TGTGCCAGCAGTGAAGAAGCGGGAGGGTGGTATGAGCAGTTCTTC
TRBD1 | . | TRBJ2-7 | TRBV27 | CASSLSTGTGGEQYF | TGTGCCAGCAGTTTATCGACCGGGACAGGGGGCGAGCAGTACTTC
. | . | TRBJ1-1 | TRBV6-5 | CASSSAGDLRITEAFF | TGTGCCAGCAGTTCCGCGGGGGACCTCAGGATCACTGAAGCTTTCTTT
TRBD1 | . | TRBJ2-7 | TRBV7-6 | CASSLAGTASDEQYF | TGTGCCAGCAGCTTAGCTGGGACAGCCTCCGACGAGCAGTACTTC
. | . | TRBJ1-2 | TRBV4-1 | CASSPSGEGLGGYTF | TGCGCCAGCAGCCCATCCGGGGAGGGGCTAGGGGGCTACACCTTC
TRBD1 | . | TRBJ2-7 | TRBV13 | CASSLDARGPSYEQYF | TGTGCCAGCAGCTTAGACGCCAGGGGGCCTTCCTACGAGCAGTACTTC
TRBD1 | once | TRBJ2-6 | TRBV5-1 | CASSWFTGAGANVLTF | TGCGCCAGCAGCTGGTTCACAGGGGCTGGGGCCAACGTCCTGACTTTC
TRBD2 | . | TRBJ2-2 | TRBV18 | CASSTPRRLAGVRTGELFF | TGTGCCAGCTCTACACCACGTAGACTAGCGGGAGTAAGAACCGGGGAGCTGTTTTTT
TRBD1 | . | TRBJ2-1 | TRBV18 | CASSPKGALNNEQFF | TGTGCCAGCTCACCCAAGGGGGCCCTCAACAATGAGCAGTTCTTC
TRBD1 | few | TRBJ2-7 | TRBV11-2 | CASSPILRQGVYEQYF | TGTGCCAGCAGCCCCATCCTGAGGCAGGGGGTCTACGAGCAGTACTTC
. | . | TRBJ1-2 | TRBV9 | CASSVDGSYGYTF | TGTGCCAGCAGCGTAGATGGGAGCTATGGCTACACCTTC
. | once | TRBJ1-4 | TRBV7-9 | CASSRPRNEKLFF | TGTGCCAGTAGCAGGCCCAGGAATGAAAAACTGTTTTTT